These 21 T cell receptor beta chains came from one sample sequenced in a study of shared clonotypes between healthy human individuals. The method was immunoSEQ multiplex PCR; TCRdb's version includes in-frame clones alone and lacks a portion of them. The sample records around 940,000 clones, approximately 80% being singletons. Material for sequencing was memory CD4+ T cells sorted from blood. Subset here: CD45RA-negative fraction. The receptors shown here come from a young man in good health.

This chain uses TRBV9 with TRBJ2-3; either TRBD1 or TRBD2 may fit D (6 bases each). CDR1 and CDR2 (germline): SGDLS, YYNGEE. CDR3 length: 16 residues. The V end lost 4 bases, the J end lost 2 bases, and 17 bases lay between the germline ends. Here the CDR3 reads CASSNRRGQPTDTQYF. As DNA, the CDR3 is TGTGCCAGCAGCAACCGGAGGGGACAACCCACAGATACGCAGTATTTT.

Points on this clone: The junction does not match germline at one end; this may be a read error. V is TRBV29-1 and J is TRBJ2-2, with TRBD2 matching over 9 bases. Germline CDR1 SQVTM, CDR2 ANQGSEA. The CDR3 sequence is 15 residues long. The CDR3 nucleotides are TGCAGCGTTGAATTCGCTAGCGGGAACGCCGGGGAGCTGTTTTTT. This encodes CSVEFASGNAGELFF.

This chain links TRBV5-4 with TRBJ2-7, with D perhaps matching TRBD1 or TRBD2 (7 bases each). CDR1 and CDR2 (germline): SGHNT, YYREEE (reference sequence). With 4 bases removed from V and 5 bases from J, the gap between germline ends came to 22 bases. The CDR3 spans 16 residues. CDR3 loop: CASSGTGVGGGNEQYF. The CDR3 coding sequence is TGTGCCAGCAGCGGAACAGGGGTGGGAGGGGGAAACGAGCAGTACTTC.

Comment on this clone: A read error may account for a junction end that differs from germline. The chain is built from TRBV15 and TRBJ1-6; a weak D match, TRBD1 (6 bases). The CDR3 extends over 15 amino acids. CDR1 and CDR2 from the germline V gene are LNHNV and YYDKDF (reference sequence). The CDR3 region has the DNA TGTGCCACCAGCCGAGATCAGGGGCGGAATTCACCCCTCCACTTT. This translates into CATSRDQGRNSPLHF.

A note on this clone: A junction boundary mismatches the germline segment, possibly from a read error. The chain is built from TRBV5-1 and TRBJ2-7, with 7 positions matching TRBD1. Germline V gene lookup returns CDR1 SGHRS and CDR2 YFSETQ. The CDR3 extends over 16 amino acids. The CDR3 DNA follows: TGCGCCAGCAGCTTGGAAGCACCGGGACAGCCCTACGGGCAGTACTTC. Translation gives CASSLEAPGQPYGQYF.

This clone was seen only a few times. V and J are TRBV19 and TRBJ1-2; the D gene is possibly TRBD1 (5 bases). The V gene's germline CDR1 is LNHDA and CDR2 SQIVND (reference sequence). Trimming took 5 bases from V and 4 from J, leaving 8 bases between them. This CDR3 is built from 12 residues. In DNA form, the CDR3 reads TGTGCCAGTAGTGACAGCCTCTATGGCTACACCTTC. Translation gives CASSDSLYGYTF.

This clone occurred once. V usage is TRBV29-1 and J usage is TRBJ2-7, with 7 nucleotides matching TRBD1. Germline CDR1 SQVTM, CDR2 ANQGSEA. The junction had 7 bases not matched to a gene; V was cut back by 0 bases and J by 2 bases. The CDR3 runs to 15 residues. The CDR3 region has the DNA TGCAGCGTTGAAGAAGGGGCAGGGGGTACCTACGAGCAGTACTTC. Protein sequence: CSVEEGAGGTYEQYF.

This clone has just a few counts. The rearrangement joins TRBV7-2 to TRBJ1-2, with D possibly TRBD1 on 5 matching bases. This CDR3 spans 18 amino acids. Germline-derived CDR1 and CDR2 are SGHTA and FQGNSA. The germline V and J ends were trimmed by 1 base and 5 bases, with 23 bases remaining between them. Here the CDR3 DNA reads TGTGCCAGCAGCTTAGGGGGGGTCAACCGCTTCACAGATTATGGCTACACCTTC. It translates to CASSLGGVNRFTDYGYTF. The full variable domain, with the rest looked up from reference TRBV7-2 and TRBJ1-2, is GAGVSQSPSNKVTEKGKDVELRCDPISGHTALYWYRQSLGQGLEFLIYFQGNSAPDKSGLPSDRFSAERTGGSVSTLTIQRTQQEDSAVYLCASSLGGVNRFTDYGYTFGSGTRLTVV.

V and J are TRBV30 and TRBJ1-6; no clear D gene. The CDR3 spans 16 residues. V was pared by 0 bases and J by 0 bases, with 9 bases between. Germline V gene data show CDR1 as GTSNPN and CDR2 as SVGIG (reference sequence). Here the CDR3 reads CAWSVHGSSYNSPLHF. The CDR3 coding sequence is TGTGCCTGGAGTGTACATGGGAGCTCCTATAATTCACCCCTCCACTTT.

Note on this clone: One junction end does not reproduce the germline sequence, and a read error may be involved. The chain employs TRBV7-7 and TRBJ2-1; possible D gene TRBD2, 5 bases. The CDR3 is 16 residues long. CDR1 SSHAT and CDR2 FNYEAQ come from the germline V gene (reference sequence). CDR3 DNA: TGTGCTAGCAGCTTAGGAGGACCGGGCCCCTACAATGAGCAGTTCTTC. It specifies CASSLGGPGPYNEQFF.

The chain combines TRBV12-5 with TRBJ2-5, with TRBD1 identical over 8 bases. The CDR3 spans 16 residues. Germline V gene lookup returns CDR1 LGHNT and CDR2 FRNRAP. The J segment lost 4 bases and the V segment lost 1 base, leaving 8 bases of the junction unmatched. CDR3 in amino acids: CASGLGRAGGVETQYF. DNA for the CDR3: TGTGCTAGTGGTTTGGGTCGAGCAGGGGGCGTAGAGACCCAGTACTTC.

The V gene is TRBV2, the J gene TRBJ1-4; D gene unclear. This CDR3 has 14 residues. Germline-derived CDR1 and CDR2 are SNHLY and FYNNEI. V was clipped by 4 bases and J by 5 bases, with 11 bases between them. The CDR3 is CASSVMGKNEKLFF. CDR3 DNA: TGTGCCAGCAGTGTGATGGGGAAGAATGAAAAACTGTTTTTT.

This clone showed up just a few times. The chain has TRBV5-1 and TRBJ2-7; D may match TRBD1 or TRBD2 (6 bases each). The V end was cut by 6 bases, the J end by 3 bases, with 19 bases between. Per the germline V gene, CDR1 is SGHRS and CDR2 is YFSETQ. This CDR3 contains 15 residues. This CDR3 is CASKKGEASYYEQYF. The DNA of the CDR3 is TGCGCCAGCAAAAAGGGGGAGGCCTCTTACTACGAGCAGTACTTC.

The count of this clone is one. The chain couples TRBV18 to TRBJ2-7; D gene uncertain. The CDR3 covers 17 residues. Germline loops: CDR1 KGHSH, CDR2 LQKENI. V lost 3 bases and J lost 3, with 21 bases in between. CDR3 residues: CASSPRSPANSLYEQYF. CDR3 DNA: TGTGCCAGCTCACCCCGCAGCCCGGCAAACTCACTCTACGAGCAGTACTTC.

This clone has only a few counts. The V gene is TRBV19, the J gene TRBJ1-6; unclear D gene. Looked up from germline, CDR1 is LNHDA and CDR2 is SQIVND (reference sequence). The CDR3 sequence is 15 residues long. V gave up 6 bases and J gave up 6 bases, with 15 bases separating them. The CDR3 DNA reads TGTGCCAGTAGCCGCGATGGCGGACTTAATTCACCCCTCCACTTT. Translated, it gives CASSRDGGLNSPLHF.

The chain combines TRBV19 with TRBJ1-1; D perhaps matches TRBD1 (6 bases). The germline gives CDR1 LNHDA, CDR2 SQIVND (reference sequence). The V gene lost 5 bases and the J gene lost 10 bases, with 14 bases spanning the gap. The CDR3 spans 12 residues. This CDR3 reads CASSPAGVVAFF. The CDR3 DNA is TGTGCCAGTAGTCCAGCAGGGGTTGTAGCTTTCTTT.

In this sample, this clone turned up a few times. The chain joins TRBV10-1 to TRBJ2-2, with TRBD2 as a possible D gene (5 bases). From germline, CDR1 is WNHNN and CDR2 SYGVQD (reference sequence). Trimming pared 7 bases from V and 4 bases from J, leaving 7 bases between. CDR3 length: 12 residues. CDR3 amino acids: CASNSGTGELFF. CDR3 DNA: TGCGCCAGCAACAGCGGCACCGGGGAGCTGTTTTTT.

This rearrangement joins TRBV7-2 to TRBJ2-1; 11 bases fit TRBD2. This CDR3 is built from 16 residues. The V gene's germline CDR1 is SGHTA and CDR2 FQGNSA. Losses at the gene ends were 3 bases for V and 2 bases for J; bases not matched to a gene: 3. The CDR3 DNA sequence: TGTGCCAGCAGCTTGGGTAGCGGGAGGGCCTACAATGAGCAGTTCTTC. This sequence encodes CASSLGSGRAYNEQFF.

For the CDR3, the DNA is TGTGCCAGCCGGGATTGGCAGTTCTTC. It yields the protein CASRDWQFF. The rearrangement uses TRBV18 and TRBJ2-1, with D possibly matching TRBD2 (5 bases). The CDR3 covers 9 residues. Germline loops: CDR1 KGHSH, CDR2 LQKENI. The ends were cut back, 8 bases at V and 12 bases at J, with 8 bases in the middle.

This clone was observed a handful of times. The chain carries TRBV9 and TRBJ1-6; D might be TRBD1 (6 bases). Trimming shortened V by 0 bases and J by 1 base, and 11 bases separated the two germline ends. Germline-derived CDR1 and CDR2 are SGDLS and YYNGEE. The CDR3 sequence is 17 residues long. CDR3 sequence reads: CASSVEGGESYNSPLHF. CDR3 DNA sequence: TGTGCCAGCAGCGTAGAAGGGGGGGAGTCCTATAATTCACCCCTCCACTTT.

With respect to this clone: Other DNA sequences in the same sample also yield this CDR3. The rearrangement uses TRBV19 and TRBJ2-6; D ambiguous. V was cut by 4 bases and J by 4 bases, with 11 bases left in between. The germline V gene has CDR1 LNHDA and CDR2 SQIVND (reference sequence). CDR3 size: 15 residues. The CDR3 loop reads CASSKGPGGANVLTF. The CDR3 nucleotides are TGTGCCAGTAGTAAAGGGCCTGGGGGGGCCAACGTCCTGACTTTC.